These T cell receptor beta chains were read from a single sample in a study of cytomegalovirus exposure and HLA in healthy donors. TCRdb's copy holds only in-frame clones and misses some; the assay was immunoSEQ multiplex PCR. This table has approximately 190,000 clones, about 81% appearing once. The sample taken for sequencing was PBMCs. The receptors originated from a woman under 30 in good health and CMV-seronegative. Both conserved end residues are part of each CDR3. A D gene is named only where the DNA matches it firmly. The listing skips clone size in some rows; elsewhere it reads once, few, many or a size class.

V	J	D	size	CDR3	DNA
TRBV6-1	TRBJ2-7	TRBD2	once	CASSDLAGGPGSYEQYF	TGTGCCAGCAGTGATTTAGCGGGGGGGCCGGGAAGCTACGAGCAGTACTTC
TRBV6-1	TRBJ1-3	NA	NA	CASSEALGNTIYF	TGTGCCAGCAGTGAAGCCTTAGGAAACACCATATATTTT
TRBV27	TRBJ1-6	NA	once	CASSPGYNSPLHF	TGTGCCAGCAGCCCCGGGTATAATTCACCCCTCCACTTT
TRBV7-8	TRBJ2-7	TRBD1	NA	CASSWEQGGYEQYF	TGTGCCAGCAGCTGGGAACAGGGGGGCTACGAGCAGTACTTC
TRBV6-1	TRBJ2-7	NA	NA	CASSVHGSSYEQYF	TGTGCCAGCAGTGTCCACGGGAGCTCCTACGAGCAGTACTTC
TRBV5-1	TRBJ2-7	NA	NA	CASSPGADAGEQYF	TGCGCCAGCAGCCCTGGGGCGGACGCTGGGGAGCAGTACTTC
TRBV6-5	TRBJ2-5	TRBD1	NA	CASRRQGRETQYF	TGTGCCAGCAGAAGACAGGGACGAGAGACCCAGTACTTC
TRBV7-9	TRBJ2-7	TRBD2	NA	CSSSLGLAGGPAEQYF	TGTTCCAGCAGCTTGGGGCTAGCGGGAGGGCCAGCCGAGCAGTACTTC
TRBV29-1	TRBJ1-1	NA	NA	CSAPQTGNTEAFF	TGCAGCGCGCCCCAGACAGGGAACACTGAAGCTTTCTTT
TRBV2	TRBJ2-5	NA	NA	CASLLPGGRGTQYF	TGTGCCAGCCTCCTCCCGGGGGGCAGGGGGACCCAGTACTTC
TRBV11-2	TRBJ1-3	NA	NA	CASSLVILNTIYF	TGTGCCAGCAGCTTAGTTATTCTTAACACCATATATTTT
TRBV5-1	TRBJ1-1	TRBD1	NA	CASSLGQGANTEAFF	TGCGCCAGCAGCTTAGGACAGGGGGCGAACACTGAAGCTTTCTTT
TRBV5-1	TRBJ2-1	NA	few	CASRGEFDNEQFF	TGCGCCAGCCGCGGGGAGTTCGACAATGAGCAGTTCTTC
TRBV15	TRBJ1-2	NA	NA	CATSRDVTVYGYTF	TGTGCCACCAGCAGAGATGTAACAGTCTATGGCTACACCTTC
TRBV5-5	TRBJ2-2	TRBD2	NA	CASSEQKTSGRYTGELFF	TGTGCCAGCAGCGAACAAAAGACTAGCGGGAGGTACACCGGGGAGCTGTTTTTT
TRBV19	TRBJ2-7	NA	NA	CASSIGAGEQYF	TGTGCCAGTAGTATTGGGGCTGGGGAGCAGTACTTC
TRBV27	TRBJ1-2	NA	NA	CASSLFVGRDYGYTF	TGTGCCAGCAGTTTATTCGTGGGGCGTGACTATGGCTACACCTTC
TRBV28	TRBJ2-7	TRBD1	NA	CASSSLPRTGVYEQYF	TGTGCCAGCAGTTCTCTTCCACGGACAGGGGTGTACGAGCAGTACTTC
TRBV16	TRBJ2-3	NA	NA	CASISSPRFTDTQYF	TGTGCCAGCATCTCATCACCGCGATTCACAGATACGCAGTATTTT
TRBV19	TRBJ2-1	NA	NA	CASSIRTGSSYNEQFF	TGTGCCAGTAGTATACGAACCGGGAGCTCCTACAATGAGCAGTTCTTC
TRBV28	TRBJ2-7	TRBD2	NA	CASSRGTSGSGEQYF	TGTGCCAGCAGCCGCGGGACTAGCGGGAGTGGGGAGCAGTACTTC
TRBV27	TRBJ2-7	TRBD2	NA	CASSPGLVRDYEQYF	TGTGCCAGCAGTCCAGGACTAGTGAGGGACTACGAGCAGTACTTC
TRBV5-1	TRBJ2-7	TRBD1	NA	CASSRTGTGVEQYF	TGCGCCAGCAGTCGGACCGGGACAGGAGTCGAGCAGTACTTC
TRBV28	TRBJ1-2	NA	NA	CASSLEVLRYGYTF	TGTGCCAGCAGTTTGGAAGTTTTGAGGTATGGCTACACCTTC
TRBV7-9	TRBJ2-5	NA	few	CASSLGVAGTQYF	TGTGCCAGCAGCTTAGGGGTAGCTGGCACCCAGTACTTC
TRBV9	TRBJ2-3	NA	NA	CASSVEVSSERTDTQYF	TGTGCCAGCAGCGTAGAGGTCTCTAGCGAACGCACAGATACGCAGTATTTT
TRBV2	TRBJ2-7	TRBD2	few	CASSKTSGEQYF	TGTGCCAGCAGCAAGACTAGCGGCGAGCAGTACTTC
TRBV10-3	TRBJ1-5	TRBD1	NA	CAISDPTGGSQPQHF	TGTGCCATCAGTGACCCGACAGGGGGCTCTCAGCCCCAGCATTTT
TRBV28	TRBJ2-1	TRBD1	NA	CASSLGTGAWLKGDNEQFF	TGTGCCAGCAGCCTCGGGACAGGGGCTTGGCTCAAGGGTGACAATGAGCAGTTCTTC
TRBV6-1	TRBJ2-5	NA	NA	CASSEVFLQYF	TGTGCCAGCAGTGAAGTCTTTTTGCAGTACTTC
TRBV19	TRBJ1-5	TRBD1	NA	CASRAGQGWQPQHF	TGTGCCAGTAGGGCCGGACAGGGTTGGCAGCCCCAGCATTTT
TRBV10-1	TRBJ2-7	TRBD1	few	CASSPSGTGTYEQYF	TGCGCCAGCAGCCCCTCCGGGACAGGCACCTACGAGCAGTACTTC
TRBV19	TRBJ2-7	NA	few	CATTQAYEQYF	TGTGCCACTACGCAGGCCTACGAGCAGTACTTC
TRBV5-6	TRBJ1-1	NA	NA	CASSGGPLNTEAFF	TGTGCCAGCAGCGGTGGCCCGCTTAACACTGAAGCTTTCTTT
TRBV27	TRBJ1-5	TRBD1	NA	CASSPMGQGKSNQPQHF	TGTGCCAGCAGTCCCATGGGACAGGGTAAAAGCAATCAGCCCCAGCATTTT
TRBV4-2	TRBJ1-5	NA	NA	CASSAGVINSNQPQHF	TGTGCCAGCAGCGCCGGAGTTATAAATAGCAATCAGCCCCAGCATTTT
TRBV7-8	TRBJ2-7	NA	NA	CASTLARDYEQYF	TGTGCCAGCACCCTCGCGCGTGACTACGAGCAGTACTTC
TRBV7-4	TRBJ2-1	NA	NA	CASSLAIREPRYNEQFF	TGTGCCAGCAGCTTAGCAATACGGGAGCCGCGTTACAATGAGCAGTTCTTC
TRBV6-1	TRBJ1-4	TRBD1	few	CASSEQGAREKLFF	TGTGCCAGCAGTGAACAGGGGGCGCGTGAAAAACTGTTTTTT
TRBV11-2	TRBJ2-1	TRBD2	once	CASSSRGGVNEQFF	TGTGCCAGCAGCTCCCGGGGGGGGGTCAATGAGCAGTTCTTC
TRBV7-2	TRBJ2-2	NA	NA	CASSYGTRAGELFF	TGTGCCAGCAGCTATGGGACAAGGGCCGGGGAGCTGTTTTTT
TRBV29-1	TRBJ1-2	NA	once	CSVERRGMVYGYTF	TGCAGCGTTGAGCGGCGGGGGATGGTCTATGGCTACACCTTC
TRBV4-2	TRBJ2-1	NA	NA	CASSQGVSASYNEQFF	TGTGCCAGCAGCCAAGGAGTTAGCGCCTCCTACAATGAGCAGTTCTTC
TRBV7-6	TRBJ2-1	TRBD2	NA	CASSLRLAGGGNEQFF	TGTGCTAGCAGCTTAAGACTAGCGGGGGGAGGCAATGAGCAGTTCTTC
TRBV27	TRBJ2-7	NA	NA	CASSSPTAGTYEQYF	TGTGCCAGCAGTTCTCCAACCGCAGGCACCTACGAGCAGTACTTC
TRBV4-1	TRBJ1-4	NA	few	CASSQSEGFATNEKLFF	TGCGCCAGCAGCCAGTCTGAGGGCTTCGCAACTAATGAAAAACTGTTTTTT
TRBV5-1	TRBJ2-5	NA	NA	CASSLGQGQETQYF	TGCGCCAGCAGCTTGGGGCAGGGGCAAGAGACCCAGTACTTC
TRBV7-9	TRBJ2-7	TRBD1	NA	CASTRPGQGSYEQYF	TGTGCCAGCACTCGTCCGGGACAGGGTTCCTACGAGCAGTACTTC